This T cell receptor beta chain was sequenced for a study of OX40 agonist ivuxolimab in advanced cancers. On the study more broadly: Dose-escalation cases comprised hepatocellular carcinoma, melanoma, renal cell or head and neck cancer. The study, taken as a whole, reports: CD4+ and CD8+ blood T cells expanded clonally by week 6 at 0.1 to 3.0 mg/kg.

The protocol was immunoSEQ multiplex PCR, while the TCRdb copy is restricted to in-frame clones and leaves out a portion. Of approximately 100,000 clones in the sample, around 88% were seen once. On this clone: Antigen specificity is unknown.

The CDR3 length is 13 residues. With 4 bases removed from V and 0 bases from J, the gap between germline ends came to 6 bases. Germline V gene data show CDR1 as SGHDN and CDR2 as FVKESK. The receptor's source is an adult with an advanced solid tumor such as melanoma, head and neck, liver or kidney cancer. This specimen was CD4+ or CD8+ T cells sorted from blood, taken in a trial of the OX40 agonist ivuxolimab. The rearrangement uses TRBV14 and TRBJ1-1; unclear D gene. CDR3 amino acids: CASSPNMNTEAFF. In nucleotides, the CDR3 is TGTGCCAGCAGCCCCAATATGAACACTGAAGCTTTCTTT.